This is a list of T cell receptor beta chains from one sample in a study of response to subunit inactivated influenza vaccine. TCRdb recomputed calls from the RT-PCR reads with MiXCR, one row per CDR3 protein. Here the sample spans around 570,000 distinct CDR3 sequences, 7.5% to 8.5% being singletons. Sample: PBMCs from blood, taken around 2 years after vaccination. These TCRs come from a man aged 45-69 years who received an inactivated influenza vaccine. Both conserved end residues are part of each CDR3. The order of the fields is D gene, J gene, V gene, clone size, CDR3 protein, CDR3 DNA. The D gene is left open where the match is weak. The size of a clone is reported for some rows only, either as once, few or many, or as a class for expanded clones.

NA,TRBJ2-7,TRBV10-3,few,CAISEGLQGSYEQYF,TGTGCCATCAGTGAGGGGTTACAGGGCTCCTACGAGCAGTACTTC
TRBD1,TRBJ2-3,TRBV15,many,CATAPGQGYGTQYF,TGTGCCACCGCCCCGGGACAGGGGTACGGTACGCAGTATTTT
NA,TRBJ2-3,TRBV15,many,CATSPSRAVESDTQYF,TGTGCCACCAGTCCGTCCAGGGCAGTGGAATCAGATACGCAGTATTTT
TRBD1,TRBJ2-7,TRBV6-2/TRBV6-3,few,CASSLLAPTGTGSYEQYF,TGTGCCAGCAGTTTACTGGCTCCTACCGGGACAGGGTCCTACGAGCAGTACTTC
TRBD1,TRBJ1-1,TRBV5-1,many,CASSLDQGASTEAFF,TGCGCCAGCAGCTTAGACCAGGGGGCGTCCACTGAAGCTTTCTTT
NA,TRBJ1-1,TRBV12-3/TRBV12-4,NA,CASSFLGRVNTEAFF,TGTGCCAGCAGTTTCCTTGGCAGGGTGAACACTGAAGCTTTCTTT
NA,TRBJ2-2,TRBV10-2,many,CASSESKLYLPTGELFF,TGCGCCAGCAGTGAGTCGAAATTATATCTGCCAACCGGGGAGCTGTTTTTT
NA,TRBJ1-5,TRBV20-1,NA,CSALKGPFIAGQPQHF,TGCAGTGCCCTGAAGGGTCCCTTTATAGCAGGTCAGCCCCAGCATTTT
NA,TRBJ2-7,TRBV28,NA,CASRRGTSNRHYEQYF,TGTGCCAGCAGGAGAGGGACAAGCAATCGTCACTACGAGCAGTACTTC
NA,TRBJ2-2,TRBV9,many,CASSVGVGELFF,TGTGCCAGCAGCGTAGGGGTCGGGGAGCTGTTTTTT
TRBD2,TRBJ2-3,TRBV6-1,many,CASSPGVAGHTDTQYF,TGTGCCAGCAGCCCCGGAGTAGCGGGCCACACAGATACGCAGTATTTT
NA,TRBJ2-7,TRBV7-2,NA,CASSPTGAGVKLEQYF,TGTGCCAGCAGCCCCACGGGGGCGGGGGTCAAGTTGGAGCAGTACTTC
NA,TRBJ1-2,TRBV27,many,CASSLSFLRDTYYGYTF,TGTGCCAGCAGTTTATCTTTTCTCCGGGACACCTACTATGGCTACACCTTC
TRBD1,TRBJ2-2,TRBV5-1,few,CASNGQGDTGELFF,TGCGCCAGCAACGGACAGGGGGACACCGGGGAGCTGTTTTTT
NA,TRBJ1-1,TRBV7-9,few,CASSYSSQAEAFF,TGTGCCAGCAGCTATAGCTCCCAGGCTGAAGCTTTCTTT
TRBD2,TRBJ2-1,TRBV5-1,few,CASSFDPVGGNNEQFF,TGCGCCAGCAGCTTTGACCCAGTGGGGGGGAACAATGAGCAGTTCTTC
TRBD2,TRBJ2-5,TRBV28,few,CASSSAGVSETQYF,TGTGCCAGCAGCTCAGCGGGAGTCAGTGAGACCCAGTACTTC
NA,TRBJ2-5,TRBV7-8,few,CASSLVRVGETQYF,TGTGCCAGCAGCTTAGTCAGGGTCGGGGAGACCCAGTACTTC
NA,TRBJ1-2,TRBV7-2,many,CASSDTFSWRKGIGYTF,TGTGCCAGCAGCGACACTTTTTCGTGGCGGAAGGGTATTGGCTACACCTTC
TRBD1,TRBJ1-6,TRBV19,NA,CATKLGQANSPLHF,TGTGCCACCAAGTTGGGACAGGCAAATTCACCCCTCCACTTT
NA,TRBJ2-1,TRBV6-5,many,CASSYGRATEQFF,TGTGCCAGCAGTTACGGCAGAGCGACTGAGCAGTTCTTC
NA,TRBJ2-5,TRBV7-6,NA,CASSLSVDGGLTETQYF,TGTGCCAGCAGCTTGAGCGTGGACGGGGGCCTTACGGAGACCCAGTACTTC
TRBD2,TRBJ2-1,TRBV5-1,NA,CASSLEVQRDEEQFF,TGCGCCAGCAGCTTGGAGGTCCAGCGGGATGAAGAGCAGTTCTTC
NA,TRBJ2-1,TRBV20-1,few,CSARDAAYNEQFF,TGCAGTGCTAGAGATGCGGCCTACAATGAGCAGTTCTTC
NA,TRBJ2-3,TRBV6-2/TRBV6-3,NA,CASSYRVRTSNTQYF,TGTGCCAGCAGTTACAGGGTCCGGACTTCCAATACGCAGTATTTT
NA,TRBJ1-1,TRBV20-1,many,CSATRLGTEAFF,TGCAGTGCTACTCGGCTCGGGACTGAAGCTTTCTTT
NA,TRBJ2-1,TRBV10-3,few,CAISDWSSYNEQFF,TGTGCCATCAGTGACTGGAGCTCCTACAATGAGCAGTTCTTC
NA,TRBJ2-3,TRBV4-1,NA,CASSQFESRDTQYF,TGCGCCAGCAGCCAATTTGAGTCCAGAGATACGCAGTATTTT
NA,TRBJ1-3,TRBV7-2,NA,CASSPGTAYSGNTIYF,TGTGCCAGCAGCCCGGGGACCGCTTACTCTGGAAACACCATATATTTT
TRBD1,TRBJ2-3,TRBV6-5,NA,CASSFGGQGTDTQYF,TGTGCCAGCAGTTTTGGTGGACAGGGCACAGATACGCAGTATTTT
TRBD2,TRBJ2-1,TRBV20-1,few,CSASHSGNYNEQFF,TGCAGTGCTAGCCACAGCGGGAACTACAATGAGCAGTTCTTC
NA,TRBJ1-4,TRBV5-1,few,CASSLGNTGANEKLFF,TGCGCCAGCAGCTTGGGGAATACTGGTGCTAATGAAAAACTGTTTTTT
TRBD1,TRBJ2-5,TRBV29-1,NA,CSATGAETQYF,TGCAGCGCGACAGGGGCAGAGACCCAGTACTTC
NA,TRBJ2-1,TRBV2,NA,CASTLDMLSYNEQFF,TGTGCCAGCACCCTAGACATGCTTTCCTACAATGAGCAGTTCTTC
TRBD1,TRBJ1-6,TRBV11-2,many,CASSSTGGGSPLHF,TGTGCCAGCAGCTCGACAGGGGGGGGATCACCCCTCCACTTT
NA,TRBJ2-3,TRBV20-1,few,CSARFGGYVMNTQYF,TGCAGTGCCCGTTTTGGCGGGTACGTGATGAATACGCAGTATTTT
TRBD2,TRBJ2-3,TRBV5-1,few,CASSQGLADSTDTQYF,TGCGCCAGCAGCCAAGGACTAGCGGATAGCACAGATACGCAGTATTTT
NA,TRBJ2-1,TRBV4-3,NA,CASSQDRAGTYNEQFF,TGCGCCAGCAGCCAAGATCGGGCAGGGACCTACAATGAGCAGTTCTTC
NA,TRBJ2-2,TRBV28,NA,CASNPGSVGELFF,TGTGCCAGCAACCCGGGGTCGGTCGGGGAGCTGTTTTTT
NA,TRBJ2-1,TRBV20-1,NA,CSARARSEALYNEQFF,TGCAGTGCTAGAGCCCGCTCGGAGGCCCTCTACAATGAGCAGTTCTTC
TRBD2,TRBJ2-2,TRBV6-2/TRBV6-3,NA,CASSPGTSRLADTGELFF,TGTGCCAGCAGCCCCGGGACTAGTAGGTTGGCGGACACCGGGGAGCTGTTTTTT
TRBD1,TRBJ1-4,TRBV5-1,many,CASSGGLTGDEKLFF,TGCGCCAGCAGCGGGGGACTAACAGGGGACGAAAAACTGTTTTTT